One sample yielded the 23 T cell receptor beta chains listed below, sequenced in a study of esophageal squamous cell carcinoma under preoperative chemotherapy. TCRdb itself ran the PCR reads through MiXCR, one entry per CDR3 protein. The table has around 10,000 distinct CDR3 sequences, around 48% seen once. Time point denoted: after preoperative PTX-NDP chemotherapy. This specimen was acquired from a patient given preoperative chemotherapy. These receptors were obtained from a human donor with esophageal squamous cell carcinoma. The donor label of this sample is uncertain.

The chain links TRBV6-1 to TRBJ2-1; D possibly uses TRBD1 or TRBD2 (5 bases each). V lost 6 bases and J 13 bases, leaving 25 bases between the germline ends. CDR3 length equals 15 residues. Germline CDR1 and CDR2: MNHNS and SASEGT. The CDR3 bases are TGTGCCAGCAGCCCCCGGGATCCGGTGGGGGAGACCCAGTTCTTC. Its translation: CASSPRDPVGETQFF.

J is TRBJ2-7 and V is TRBV7-8; unclear D gene. The J call may not be correct, given that the DNA end is closer to TRBJ2-5. The CDR3 extends over 16 amino acids. Germline V gene lookup returns CDR1 SGHVS and CDR2 FQNEAQ. The CDR3: CASSLEGRSPLETQYF. In DNA form, the CDR3 reads TGTGCCAGCAGCTTAGAGGGCCGGAGCCCGTTGGAGACCCAGTACTTC.

J is TRBJ2-6 and V is TRBV7-2, with D possibly TRBD2 on 6 matching bases. V lost 5 bases to trimming and J lost 9 bases, with 11 bases between them. Looked up from germline, CDR1 is SGHTA and CDR2 is FQGNSA. The CDR3 has 13 residues. CDR3 protein: CASSLGGINVLTF. In DNA form, the CDR3 reads TGTGCCAGCAGCCTTGGGGGGATCAACGTCCTGACTTTC.

By its share, this clonotype is medium-sized. The chain carries TRBV5-4 and TRBJ2-3, with 9 positions matching TRBD2. The junction had 4 bases not matched to a gene; V was cut back by 0 bases and J by 5 bases. Germline lookup yields CDR1 SGHNT and CDR2 YYREEE (reference sequence). CDR3 length: 15 residues. The CDR3 coding sequence is TGTGCCAGCAGCTTGGTGGCGGGAGGGCGAGATACGCAGTATTTT. Its translation: CASSLVAGGRDTQYF.

Remarks on this clonotype: Compared with germline, one end of the junction differs, possibly owing to a read error. V is TRBV6-1 and J is TRBJ2-3; TRBD2 matches at 8 bases. The CDR3 spans 15 residues. The germline CDR1 and CDR2 sequences are MNHNS and SASEGT. The DNA for the CDR3 is TGTGCCAGCAGTCAAAGCGGGGGCAGCTACGATGAGCAGTACTTT. This gives the protein CASSQSGGSYDEQYF.

The chain couples TRBV7-6 to TRBJ2-4; D is undetermined. The germline V gene has CDR1 SGHVS and CDR2 FNYEAQ. The CDR3 consists of 13 residues. Here the CDR3 DNA reads TGTGTGAGCAGGCGGAGCAACGAAGACATTCAGTACTTC. Translating it yields CVSRRSNEDIQYF.

This clonotype was picked up a small number of times. The rearrangement links TRBV4-1 to TRBJ2-1; D is uncertain. The J call may be wrong; the DNA end is better matched by TRBJ2-7. CDR1 and CDR2 from the germline V gene are MGHRA and YSYEKL. This CDR3 is built from 16 residues. CDR3 sequence (DNA): TGCGCCAGCAGCCAAGATGCGGCAGCTTATTCCTACGAGCAGTACTTC. Amino acid sequence: CASSQDAAAYSYEQYF.

The chain combines TRBV6-2 or TRBV6-3 with TRBJ2-7; no reliable D call. The end of the DNA is better explained by TRBJ2-5, so the J call may be wrong. Germline V CDR1 and CDR2: MNHEY, SVGEGT. The CDR3 consists of 15 residues. The DNA for the CDR3 is TGTGCCAGCAGTTACTCATCGAACAGACAAGAGACCCAGTACTTC. As protein: CASSYSSNRQETQYF.

V is TRBV9 and J is TRBJ1-1, with 9 bases that match TRBD1. Germline V gives CDR1 SGDLS, CDR2 YYNGEE. The CDR3 consists of 14 residues. Germline trimming cut 3 bases from V and 7 bases from J; bases unmatched to any gene: 7. CDR3 sequence: CASSALTGGGEAFF. The CDR3 DNA follows: TGTGCCAGCAGCGCTCTCACAGGGGGCGGTGAAGCTTTCTTT.

This clonotype was detected ten times or more. The CDR3 nucleotides are TGTGCCAGCACCGAGCTAGGGGATACGCAGTATTTT. This codes for CASTELGDTQYF. The chain joins TRBV6-1 to TRBJ2-3; D uncertain. CDR1 is MNHNS and CDR2 is SASEGT in the germline V gene. The ends were cut back, 7 bases at V and 6 bases at J, with 11 bases in the middle. The CDR3 covers 12 residues.

The chain is built from TRBV6-1 and TRBJ2-3, with a tentative D call TRBD2 (5 bases). The CDR3 covers 12 residues. Germline CDR1 reads MNHNS; CDR2 reads SASEGT. Trimming took off 11 bases at V and 9 bases at J, with 18 bases between the two ends. CDR3 protein: CAGTEAKNTQYF. The DNA for the CDR3 is TGTGCCGGCACGGAGGCGAAAAACACGCAGTATTTT.

The rearrangement uses TRBV6-1 and TRBJ2-3; D is perhaps TRBD2 (7 bases). Trimming removed 7 bases at V and 5 bases at J, with 22 bases between. Germline assignment: CDR1 MNHNS and CDR2 SASEGT. The CDR3 length is 16 residues. This CDR3 reads CASTGIGGTNGDTQYF. The CDR3 bases are TGTGCCAGCACGGGAATAGGGGGGACTAACGGAGATACGCAGTATTTT.

This clonotype has at least ten counts. The V gene is TRBV6-5, the J gene TRBJ2-2; D is uncertain. The CDR3 spans 13 residues. Germline V gives CDR1 MNHEY, CDR2 SVGAGI. The V gene lost 2 bases and the J gene lost 5 bases, with 6 bases spanning the gap. The CDR3 nucleotides read TGTGCCAGCAGTTACGATAGGACCGGGGAGCTGTTTTTT. It is translated as CASSYDRTGELFF.

This clonotype is classed as medium-sized. The rearrangement joins TRBV6-1 to TRBJ2-1; D ambiguous. With the DNA end fitting TRBJ2-5 better, the J assignment may be wrong. The CDR3 sequence is 14 residues long. CDR1 is MNHNS and CDR2 is SASEGT in the germline V gene. The CDR3 reads CASSPTYSQETQYF. The CDR3 DNA is TGTGCCAGCAGTCCTACATATTCCCAAGAGACCCAGTACTTC.

The genes are TRBV30 and TRBJ1-1, with D possibly TRBD1 on 5 matching bases. The CDR3 runs 14 residues. CDR1 GTSNPN and CDR2 SVGIG come from the germline V gene (reference sequence). Trimming stripped 0 bases from V and 5 bases from J, with 13 bases between. The CDR3 DNA reads TGTGCCTGGAGTGTACCGTGGGGCGGTACTGAAGCTTTCTTT. The encoded protein is CAWSVPWGGTEAFF.

A note on this clonotype: At one end the junction does not follow the germline gene, possibly because of a read error. The V call is TRBV7-8, the J call TRBJ2-2; TRBD2 is a possible D gene (8 bases). The length of the CDR3 is 16 residues. Looked up from germline, CDR1 is SGHVS and CDR2 is FQNEAQ. The CDR3 sequence is CASSRGGAVSTGALYF. DNA of the CDR3: TGTGCCAGCAGTCGGGGGGGGGCTGTCAGCACAGGGGCGCTGTATTTT.

V usage is TRBV12-3 or TRBV12-4 and J usage is TRBJ2-1, with TRBD2 matching over 7 bases. The CDR3 is made up of 15 amino acids. V shed 6 bases, J shed 3 bases, and the junction held 8 bases outside the gene matches. CDR3 sequence: CASSSLTSVYNEQFF. The CDR3 DNA reads TGTGCCAGCAGCTCATTAACTAGCGTCTACAATGAGCAGTTCTTC.

V is TRBV6-1 and J is TRBJ2-1; 16 bases agree with TRBD2. The better agreement between TRBJ2-7 and the DNA end casts doubt on the J call. This CDR3 contains 16 residues. Germline V lookup: CDR1 MNHNS, CDR2 SASEGT. In DNA, the CDR3 is TGTGCCAGCAGACCGGGGACTAGCGGGAGGGCCGTTGAGCAGTACTTC. Translated: CASRPGTSGRAVEQYF.

Of note for this clonotype: Germline and junction disagree at one end, which may indicate a read error. The genes are TRBV6-7 and TRBJ2-4; D might be TRBD2 (6 bases). TRBV6-7 belongs to the ORF category, with a function that is uncertain. The CDR3 spans 11 residues. CDR3 sequence reads: CASSYRGSLRF. DNA for the CDR3: TGTGCCAGCAGTTACCGGGGGTCACTGCGTTTC.

This clonotype was found once. V is TRBV15 and J is TRBJ1-2; 9 bases match TRBD1. The CDR3 contains 14 residues. V trimming: 2 bases; J trimming: 6 bases; junction bases outside the gene matches: 4. CDR1 is LNHNV and CDR2 is YYDKDF in the germline V gene (reference sequence). CDR3 protein: CATSRPGTGNGYTF. The CDR3 nucleotides are TGTGCCACCAGCAGACCGGGGACAGGGAATGGCTACACCTTC.

This clonotype has just a few counts. The genes are TRBV19 and TRBJ1-5; 9 nucleotides align to TRBD1. Per germline, CDR1 LNHDA and CDR2 SQIVND (reference sequence). This CDR3 contains 14 residues. V was clipped by 1 base and J by 7 bases; unmatched bases: 2. CDR3 in DNA: TGTGCCAGTAGTATAGGGACAGGGGTCCAGCCCCAGCATTTT. This gives the protein CASSIGTGVQPQHF.

V is TRBV7-2 and J is TRBJ2-1; 7 bases align to TRBD2. The J call is in doubt because the DNA end fits TRBJ2-5 better. CDR3 size: 15 residues. Looked up from germline, CDR1 is SGHTA and CDR2 is FQGNSA. The CDR3 protein is CASSLVLLAEETQYF. The CDR3 DNA is TGTGCCAGCAGCTTAGTGCTGCTAGCGGAAGAGACCCAGTACTTC.

Only a few counts were recorded for this clonotype. The chain is built from TRBV14 and TRBJ2-7, with D perhaps being TRBD1 or TRBD2 (5 bases each). The CDR3 is made up of 16 amino acids. V dropped 3 bases and J dropped 0 bases, with 15 bases sitting between them. The V gene's germline CDR1 is SGHDN and CDR2 FVKESK. The CDR3 DNA sequence: TGTGCCAGCAGCCAGTTCGAGGGGCTAAACTCCTACGAGCAGTACTTC. It yields the protein CASSQFEGLNSYEQYF.